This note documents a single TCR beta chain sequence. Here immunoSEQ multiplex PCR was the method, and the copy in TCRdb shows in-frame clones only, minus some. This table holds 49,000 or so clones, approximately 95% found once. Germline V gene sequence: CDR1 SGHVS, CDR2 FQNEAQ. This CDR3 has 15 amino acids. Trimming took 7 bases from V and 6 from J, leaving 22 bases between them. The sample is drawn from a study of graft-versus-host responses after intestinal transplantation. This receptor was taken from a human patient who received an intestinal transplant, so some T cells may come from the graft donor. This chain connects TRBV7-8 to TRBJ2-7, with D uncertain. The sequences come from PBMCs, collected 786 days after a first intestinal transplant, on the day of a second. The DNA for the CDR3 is TGTGCCAGCAACACCACTACTGACTGGGGATCCGAGCAGTACTTC. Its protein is CASNTTTDWGSEQYF.